Sequencing of this T cell receptor beta chain was carried out in a study of T cell changes during pregnancy in multiple sclerosis. CDR1 and CDR2 (germline): MNHNS, SASEGT. The CDR3 consists of 14 residues. Trimming cost V 4 bases and J 1 base, with 10 bases left between them. The method was immunoSEQ multiplex PCR; TCRdb's version includes in-frame clones alone and lacks a portion of them. The sample has around 100,000 clones; just over 90% are singletons. The chain links TRBV6-1 to TRBJ2-5; no firm D call. The sequence derives from a female donor with multiple sclerosis, enrolled in a pregnancy study. The sequences come from peripheral blood, collected in the second trimester of pregnancy. In nucleotides, the CDR3 is TGTGCCAGCAGTGGTCGGAGTGGCCAAGAGACCCAGTACTTC. This gives the protein CASSGRSGQETQYF.